Below, 15 T cell receptor beta chains from the same sample are listed, as sequenced in a study of T cell repertoires in ileal Crohn's disease. Clones were read by immunoSEQ multiplex PCR, and TCRdb kept only the in-frame ones, dropping some. The sample carries about 7,400 clones, 80% to 90% recorded once. The sequenced material came from ileal tissue. The receptors stem from an adult with Crohn's disease.

The CDR3 DNA is TGTGCCAGTAGTATAGATCGCGGGGACTCCTACAATGAGCAGTTCTTC. Translation gives CASSIDRGDSYNEQFF. The rearrangement links TRBV19 to TRBJ2-1; possibly TRBD2 for D (6 bases). The V end was cut by 0 bases, the J end by 0 bases, with 9 bases between. Germline values: CDR1 LNHDA, CDR2 SQIVND (reference sequence). The CDR3 contains 16 residues. Using reference TRBV19 and TRBJ2-1 for the parts outside the CDR3, the full variable domain is DGGITQSPKYLFRKEGQNVTLSCEQNLNHDAMYWYRQDPGQGLRLIYYSQIVNDFQKGDIAEGYSVSREKKESFPLTVTSAQKNPTAFYLCASSIDRGDSYNEQFFGPGTRLTVL.

This chain joins TRBV7-2 and TRBJ2-1, with D tentatively TRBD2 (6 bases). Trimming pared 1 base from V and 6 bases from J, leaving 10 bases between. CDR3 length: 14 amino acids. Germline values: CDR1 SGHTA, CDR2 FQGNSA. Here the CDR3 DNA reads TGTGCCAGCAGCTTAGGCGGGAACCTCAATGAGCAGTTCTTC. This encodes CASSLGGNLNEQFF.

This rearrangement joins TRBV5-1 to TRBJ2-5; TRBD1 aligns across 9 bases. This CDR3 has 14 residues. Trimming took 4 bases from V and 3 from J; bases not matched to a gene: 4. Germline CDR1 SGHRS, CDR2 YFSETQ. The CDR3 sequence is CASSPGTGKETQYF. CDR3 nucleotide sequence: TGCGCCAGCAGCCCCGGGACAGGGAAAGAGACCCAGTACTTC.

This chain connects TRBV11-3 to TRBJ2-1; tentative D call: TRBD2 (5 bases). Germline CDR1 and CDR2: SGHNT and YENEEA. This CDR3 is built from 13 residues. The V and J ends lost 5 bases and 7 bases respectively, with 12 bases between them. CDR3 region: CASSPGGWNEQFF. DNA of the CDR3: TGTGCCAGCAGCCCCGGAGGCTGGAATGAGCAGTTCTTC.

The chain carries TRBV25-1 and TRBJ2-7, with 7 bases matching TRBD1. The germline V gene encodes CDR1 MGHDK and CDR2 SYGVNS. The CDR3 loop spans 12 amino acids. V gave up 6 bases and J gave up 3 bases; unmatched junction bases: 2. The DNA of the CDR3 is TGTGCCAGCAGAGGACAGGTCTACGAGCAGTACTTC. Protein product: CASRGQVYEQYF.

The V and J genes are TRBV5-1 and TRBJ2-3; maybe TRBD2 (5 bases). This CDR3 is built from 15 residues. V lost 0 bases, J lost 1 base, and 9 bases lay in between. Germline V lookup: CDR1 SGHRS, CDR2 YFSETQ. CDR3 nucleotides: TGCGCCAGCAGCTTGGAGGGAGCACGCACAGATACGCAGTATTTT. This gives the protein CASSLEGARTDTQYF.

The chain's CDR3 is CASSHRGMNTEAFF. The CDR3 DNA sequence: TGCGCCAGCAGCCACAGAGGGATGAACACTGAAGCTTTCTTT. The chain recombines TRBV5-1 with TRBJ1-1; D is ambiguous. Deletions cut 4 bases from V and 0 bases from J, with 10 bases between. Germline V CDR1 and CDR2: SGHRS, YFSETQ. The CDR3 is made up of 14 amino acids.

The J gene is TRBJ1-5, the V gene TRBV19; D gene unclear. V was clipped by 7 bases and J by 1 base, with 14 bases between them. CDR1 and CDR2 (germline): LNHDA, SQIVND (reference sequence). The CDR3 spans 15 residues. Here the CDR3 reads CASTSGLQSNQPQHF. CDR3 nucleotide sequence: TGTGCCAGTACCTCGGGTCTCCAAAGCAATCAGCCCCAGCATTTT.

The chain couples TRBV4-1 to TRBJ2-7; perhaps TRBD1 as D (5 bases). CDR3 size: 14 residues. V was trimmed by 1 base and J by 2 bases, leaving 9 bases between them. Germline CDR1 MGHRA, CDR2 YSYEKL. CDR3 protein: CASSQGDSPYEQYF. CDR3 DNA sequence: TGCGCCAGCAGCCAAGGTGACAGTCCCTACGAGCAGTACTTC.

The V gene is TRBV5-5, the J gene TRBJ1-5, with a possible D match to TRBD1 (6 bases). Trimming left V 2 bases short and J 5 bases short, with 8 bases between. CDR3 length: 13 residues. Germline CDR1 is SGHKS and CDR2 is YYEKEE (reference sequence). In DNA, the CDR3 is TGTGCCAGCAGCTTCGCAGGGGATCAGCCCCAGCATTTT. Translated, it gives CASSFAGDQPQHF.

The rearrangement uses TRBV29-1 and TRBJ1-1, with D perhaps matching TRBD1 (5 bases). Per the germline V gene, CDR1 is SQVTM and CDR2 is ANQGSEA. The germline V and J ends were trimmed by 7 bases and 5 bases, with 14 bases remaining between them. The CDR3 has 12 amino acids. The CDR3 DNA follows: TGCAGCGCGTGGTTGGGGGGGACTGAAGCTTTCTTT. Protein sequence: CSAWLGGTEAFF. Using reference TRBV29-1 and TRBJ1-1 for the parts outside the CDR3, the full variable domain is SAVISQKPSRDICQRGTSLTIQCQVDSQVTMMFWYRQQPGQSLTLIATANQGSEATYESGFVIDKFPISRPNLTFSTLTVSNMSPEDSSIYLCSAWLGGTEAFFGQGTRLTVV.

This clone was observed a handful of times. CDR3 coding DNA: TGTGCCAGCAGCCAAGATGAAGCTAGCGGGAGTAATGAGCAGTTCTTC. It codes for CASSQDEASGSNEQFF. The chain carries TRBV4-2 and TRBJ2-1, with 10 positions matching TRBD2. Germline CDR1 is LGHNA and CDR2 is YNFKEQ. The CDR3 contains 16 residues. The V segment lost 0 bases and the J segment 7 bases; nucleotides outside the gene matches: 6.

The chain combines TRBV11-2 with TRBJ1-2; D not certain. Trimming pared 0 bases from V and 2 bases from J, leaving 10 bases between. The CDR3 totals 15 residues. Germline V gene data show CDR1 as SGHAT and CDR2 as FQNNGV. This CDR3 is CASSLEASSNYGYTF. In DNA form, the CDR3 reads TGTGCCAGCAGCTTAGAAGCGTCATCAAACTATGGCTACACCTTC.

This chain joins TRBV29-1 and TRBJ1-1; tentative D call: TRBD1 (5 bases). The CDR3 sequence is 14 residues long. Trimming pared 5 bases from V and 0 bases from J, leaving 13 bases between. CDR1 is SQVTM and CDR2 is ANQGSEA in the germline V gene. CDR3 residues: CSVPLTEMNTEAFF. The CDR3 DNA sequence: TGCAGCGTTCCCCTGACAGAGATGAACACTGAAGCTTTCTTT.

The V call is TRBV2, the J call TRBJ2-3, with TRBD2 matching 8 bases. Germline V gives CDR1 SNHLY, CDR2 FYNNEI. V was clipped by 2 bases and J by 3 bases; unmatched bases: 4. The CDR3 sequence is 15 residues long. CDR3 residues: CASSETSGRTDTQYF. The CDR3 DNA is TGTGCCAGCAGTGAAACTAGCGGTCGAACAGATACGCAGTATTTT.